Below, 19 T cell receptor beta chains from the same sample are listed, as sequenced in a study of monozygotic twins with inflammatory bowel disease. TCRdb re-called the 5' RACE reads and shows each CDR3 protein once, DNA omitted. This sample carries hundreds of thousands of distinct CDR3 sequences, with over 5.5% going to the ten biggest clones. Sequencing was carried out using blood. The receptors come from a human donor with ulcerative colitis or Crohn's disease, or a healthy co-twin of an affected twin (not recorded which).

The chain employs TRBV12-3 or TRBV12-4 and TRBJ1-2; the D gene TCRdb calls, TRBD1, cannot be checked with no DNA. The CDR3 sequence is 13 residues long. CDR3 sequence reads: CASSGQHAYGYTF.

The genes are TRBV4-3 and TRBJ2-3; TCRdb proposes TRBD2, but this gene call is untestable without DNA. The CDR3 is made up of 14 amino acids. CDR1 is LGHNA and CDR2 is YSLEER in the germline V gene. The CDR3 sequence is CASSQEATSFTQYF.

The chain joins TRBV27 to TRBJ2-7. Germline CDR1 is MNHEY and CDR2 is SMNVEV (reference sequence). The CDR3 has 13 amino acids. The CDR3 loop is CASSLKVPYEQYF.

The rearrangement links TRBV6-1 to TRBJ2-5. This CDR3 comprises 13 residues. Germline CDR1 is MNHNS and CDR2 is SASEGT. The CDR3 protein is CASSEATKETQYF.

The genes are TRBV6-5 and TRBJ2-7; TCRdb's D call, TRBD1, is unchecked because there is no DNA. Germline values: CDR1 MNHEY, CDR2 SVGAGI. CDR3 length: 12 residues. The CDR3: CASSVLGAKQYF.

The chain uses TRBV7-2 and TRBJ2-1; TCRdb's D call, TRBD2, is unchecked because there is no DNA. There are 17 residues in the CDR3. Germline CDR1 is SGHTA and CDR2 is FQGNSA. The chain's CDR3 is CASSLVGLAGAYNEQFF.

The chain carries TRBV29-1 and TRBJ2-7; TCRdb selects TRBD2, and the lack of DNA leaves this call unchecked. The CDR3 is 13 amino acids. Germline CDR1 SQVTM, CDR2 ANQGSEA. CDR3 in amino acids: CSGGGGSPYEQYF.

This chain connects TRBV7-2 to TRBJ2-3; as DNA is missing, the TRBD2 call by TCRdb cannot be tested. The V gene's germline CDR1 is SGHTA and CDR2 FQGNSA. The length of the CDR3 is 15 residues. The CDR3 sequence: CASRPGLAFADTQYF.

This rearrangement joins TRBV9 to TRBJ2-5; TCRdb calls TRBD2, which cannot be checked without DNA. This CDR3 comprises 14 residues. CDR1 and CDR2 (germline): SGDLS, YYNGEE. CDR3 protein: CASSVGGGPETQYF.

V usage is TRBV27 and J usage is TRBJ2-2; the TCRdb call, TRBD1, lacks DNA for checking. The CDR3 extends over 17 amino acids. Germline CDR1 and CDR2: MNHEY and SMNVEV (reference sequence). The CDR3 spells CASSLQLRTGGTGELFF.

The chain combines TRBV27 with TRBJ2-1. The CDR3 covers 13 residues. Germline CDR1 is MNHEY and CDR2 is SMNVEV (reference sequence). The CDR3 sequence: CASSPYIVDEQFF.

The rearrangement uses TRBV11-2 and TRBJ2-5. The V gene's germline CDR1 is SGHAT and CDR2 FQNNGV. The CDR3 length is 14 residues. CDR3 loop: CASSSQVVRGTQYF.

The chain combines TRBV20-1 with TRBJ2-7; TCRdb calls TRBD2, which cannot be checked without DNA. CDR3 length: 14 amino acids. Germline V gene sequence: CDR1 DFQATT, CDR2 SNEGSKA (reference sequence). The CDR3 region is CSARGGMNSYEQYF.

V usage is TRBV12-3 or TRBV12-4 and J usage is TRBJ1-2. This CDR3 is 16 amino acids long. This chain's CDR3 is CASSLPVSDWKYGYTF.

The chain is built from TRBV19 and TRBJ1-5. The CDR3 has 12 residues. Germline CDR1 LNHDA, CDR2 SQIVND (reference sequence). The CDR3 sequence is CASKDSNQPQHF.

The CDR3 spells CASSPITGQRNYGYTF. The chain employs TRBV18 and TRBJ1-2; as DNA is missing, the TRBD1 call by TCRdb cannot be tested. Germline V CDR1 and CDR2: KGHSH, LQKENI. There are 16 residues in the CDR3. The full variable domain, in which reference TRBV18 and TRBJ1-2 provide the parts outside the CDR3, is NAGVMQNPRHLVRRRGQEARLRCSPMKGHSHVYWYRQLPEEGLKFMVYLQKENIIDESGMPKERFSAEFPKEGPSILRIQQVVRGDSAAYFCASSPITGQRNYGYTFGSGTRLTVV.

The V call is TRBV25-1, the J call TRBJ2-7; TCRdb's D gene call, TRBD1, goes unchecked for lack of DNA. The CDR3 totals 12 residues. Germline V CDR1 and CDR2: MGHDK, SYGVNS. CDR3 amino acids: CASTEGGYEQYF.

The chain has TRBV29-1 and TRBJ1-2. This CDR3 has 14 residues. The germline V gene has CDR1 SQVTM and CDR2 ANQGSEA. The CDR3 sequence is CSVEGYRGVYGYTF.

The chain combines TRBV5-1 with TRBJ1-1. This CDR3 has 14 residues. Looked up from germline, CDR1 is SGHRS and CDR2 is YFSETQ. Here the CDR3 reads CASSSGYTNTEAFF.